Included here is one T cell receptor (beta chain) sequence, with context. This specimen belongs to a study of blood T cell repertoires in COVID-19. Background on the study: Specimens from acute and convalescent COVID-19 originated in the United States, Italy and Spain. PBMCs, B-cell-depleted T cells, or T cells provided the cDNA or gDNA that made up the material.

As originally analysed: Nucleated cell number was recorded as an estimate derived from reference gene primer amplification. The protocol was immunoSEQ multiplex PCR, while the TCRdb copy is restricted to in-frame clones and leaves out a portion. The V and J calls and the clone size are those of that table, but D and trimming were determined from the DNA. The repertoire holds over 300,000 clones, with 90% as singletons. Germline V CDR1 and CDR2: SGHDN, FVKESK. This CDR3 is 17 amino acids long. Trimming took off 5 bases at V and 1 base at J, with 20 bases between the two ends. The specimen sequenced was peripheral blood. This receptor was identified in a man between 18 and 29 years old with active or convalescent COVID-19. The chain has TRBV14 and TRBJ2-5; possible D gene TRBD1, 5 bases. The CDR3 region has the DNA TGTGCCAGCAGCGCCGCAGGGCCGCGTGCCCTCCAAGAGACCCAGTACTTC. It is translated as CASSAAGPRALQETQYF.